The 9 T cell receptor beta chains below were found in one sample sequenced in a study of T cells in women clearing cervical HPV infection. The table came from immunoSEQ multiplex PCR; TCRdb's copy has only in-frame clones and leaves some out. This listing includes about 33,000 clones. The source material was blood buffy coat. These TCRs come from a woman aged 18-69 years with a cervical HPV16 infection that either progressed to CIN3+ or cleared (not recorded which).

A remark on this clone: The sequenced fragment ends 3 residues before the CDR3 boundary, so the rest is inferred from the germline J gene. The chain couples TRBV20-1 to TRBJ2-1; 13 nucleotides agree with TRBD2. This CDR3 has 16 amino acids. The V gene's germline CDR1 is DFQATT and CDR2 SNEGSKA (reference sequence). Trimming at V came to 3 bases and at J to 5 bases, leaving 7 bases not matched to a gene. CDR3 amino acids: CSASITSGRADNEQFF. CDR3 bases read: TGCAGTGCTAGCATTACTAGCGGGAGGGCCGACAATGAG.

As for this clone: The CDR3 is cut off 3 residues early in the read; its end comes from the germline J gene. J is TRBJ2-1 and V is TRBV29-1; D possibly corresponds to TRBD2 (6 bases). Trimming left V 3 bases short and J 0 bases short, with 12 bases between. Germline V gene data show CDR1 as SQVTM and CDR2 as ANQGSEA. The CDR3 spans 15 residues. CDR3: CSVEGGASSYNEQFF. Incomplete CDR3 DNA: TGCAGCGTTGAGGGGGGAGCGAGCTCCTACAATGAG.

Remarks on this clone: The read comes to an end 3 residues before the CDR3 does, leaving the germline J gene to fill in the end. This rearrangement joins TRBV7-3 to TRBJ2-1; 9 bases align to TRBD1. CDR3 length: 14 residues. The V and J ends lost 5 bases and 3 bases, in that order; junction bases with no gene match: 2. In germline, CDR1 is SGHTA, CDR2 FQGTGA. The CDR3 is CASSMTGGYNEQFF. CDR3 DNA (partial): TGTGCCAGCAGCATGACAGGGGGCTACAATGAG.

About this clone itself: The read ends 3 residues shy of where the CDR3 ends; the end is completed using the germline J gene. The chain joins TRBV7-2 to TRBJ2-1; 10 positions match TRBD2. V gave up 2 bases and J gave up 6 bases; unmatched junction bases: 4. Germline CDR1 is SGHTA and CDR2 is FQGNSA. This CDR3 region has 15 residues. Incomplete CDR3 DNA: TGTGCCAGCAGCTTACTGGCTAGCGGGAGCAATGAG. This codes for CASSLLASGSNE. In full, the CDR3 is CASSLLASGSNEQFF.

The covered CDR3 bases are TGCGCCAGCCGGACAGGGACTAATACCTACGAG. Its protein is CASRTGTNTYE. The entire CDR3 is CASRTGTNTYEQYF. The rearrangement uses TRBV5-1 and TRBJ2-7, with D possibly TRBD1 on 8 matching bases. With the read ending 3 residues before the CDR3 end, the germline J gene is used to fill in that end. The germline gives CDR1 SGHRS, CDR2 YFSETQ. The V and J ends lost 7 bases and 2 bases respectively, with 16 bases between them. The CDR3 runs 14 residues. Combining the CDR3 with reference TRBV5-1 and TRBJ2-7 gives the whole variable domain KAGVTQTPRYLIKTRGQQVTLSCSPISGHRSVSWYQQTPGQGLQFLFEYFSETQRNKGNFPGRFSGRQFSNSRSEMNVSTLELGDSALYLCASRTGTNTYEQYFGPGTRLTVT.

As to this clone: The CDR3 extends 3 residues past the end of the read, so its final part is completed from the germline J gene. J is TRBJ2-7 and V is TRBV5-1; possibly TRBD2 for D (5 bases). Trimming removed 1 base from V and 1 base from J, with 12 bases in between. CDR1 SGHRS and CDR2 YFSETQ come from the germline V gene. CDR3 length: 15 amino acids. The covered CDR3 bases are TGCGCCAGCAGCTTGACTGCCCAGCGGTCCTACGAG. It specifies CASSLTAQRSYE. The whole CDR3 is CASSLTAQRSYEQYF.

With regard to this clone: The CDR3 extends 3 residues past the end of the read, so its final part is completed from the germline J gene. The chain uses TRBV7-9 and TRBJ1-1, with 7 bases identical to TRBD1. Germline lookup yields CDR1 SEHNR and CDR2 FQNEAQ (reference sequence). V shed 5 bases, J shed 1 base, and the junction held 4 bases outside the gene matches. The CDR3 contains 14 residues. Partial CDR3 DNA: TGTGCCAGCAGCCGGGGACAGCCGAACACTGAA. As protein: CASSRGQPNTE. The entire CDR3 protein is CASSRGQPNTEAFF.

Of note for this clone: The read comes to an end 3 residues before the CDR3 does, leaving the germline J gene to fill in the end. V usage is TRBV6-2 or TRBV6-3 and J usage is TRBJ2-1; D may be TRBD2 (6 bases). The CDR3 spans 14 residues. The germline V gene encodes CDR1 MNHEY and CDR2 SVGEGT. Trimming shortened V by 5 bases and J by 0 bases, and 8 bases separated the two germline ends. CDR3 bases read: TGTGCCAGCAGTCGGGGGAGCTCCTACAATGAG. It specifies CASSRGSSYNE. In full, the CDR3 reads CASSRGSSYNEQFF.

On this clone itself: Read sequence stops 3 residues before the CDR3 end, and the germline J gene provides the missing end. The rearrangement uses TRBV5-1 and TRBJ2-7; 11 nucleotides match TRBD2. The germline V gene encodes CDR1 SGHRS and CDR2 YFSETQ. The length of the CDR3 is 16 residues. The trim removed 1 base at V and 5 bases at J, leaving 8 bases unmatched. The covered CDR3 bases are TGCGCCAGCAGCTTGAAAGTAGCGGGAGGGCCGGACGAG. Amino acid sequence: CASSLKVAGGPDE. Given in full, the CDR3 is CASSLKVAGGPDEQYF.